This entry lists 17 T cell receptor beta chains sequenced from one sample in a study of cytomegalovirus exposure and HLA in healthy donors. Primers: 60 Vbeta forward and 13 Jbeta reverse. Using immunoSEQ multiplex PCR, the repertoire was profiled, and TCRdb retains in-frame clones only, with some absent. The sample consists of 150,000 to 200,000 clones, about 62% of them appearing once. Source material: PBMCs. These receptor sequences come from a man in his forties in good health and CMV-seronegative.

J is TRBJ1-5 and V is TRBV6-4, with 7 bases matching TRBD1. The CDR3 is 15 residues long. Germline-derived CDR1 and CDR2 are MRHNA and SNTAGT. The junction had 6 bases not matched to a gene; V was cut back by 4 bases and J by 3 bases. The CDR3 reads CASSAQTGPNQPQHF. Written as DNA, the CDR3 is TGTGCCAGCAGTGCCCAGACAGGGCCCAATCAGCCCCAGCATTTT.

This clone showed up just a few times. The chain joins TRBV6-6 to TRBJ2-3; 8 bases map to TRBD1. With 7 bases clipped from V and 7 bases from J, the junction kept 10 bases outside the gene matches. The CDR3 loop spans 14 amino acids. From germline, CDR1 is MNHNY and CDR2 SVGAGI (reference sequence). Here the CDR3 DNA reads TGTGCCAGCACTCATGGACAGGGCACGAATACGCAGTATTTT. Protein: CASTHGQGTNTQYF.

The chain has TRBV19 and TRBJ1-1; D uncertain. Looked up from germline, CDR1 is LNHDA and CDR2 is SQIVND (reference sequence). The V end lost 9 bases, the J end lost 3 bases, and 11 bases lay between the germline ends. The CDR3 covers 12 residues. This chain's CDR3 is CASEGRYTEAFF. The DNA of the CDR3 is TGTGCCAGCGAGGGCCGGTACACTGAAGCTTTCTTT. The full variable domain, its missing parts supplied by reference TRBV19 and TRBJ1-1, is DGGITQSPKYLFRKEGQNVTLSCEQNLNHDAMYWYRQDPGQGLRLIYYSQIVNDFQKGDIAEGYSVSREKKESFPLTVTSAQKNPTAFYLCASEGRYTEAFFGQGTRLTVV.

Comments on this clone: The sample carries other DNA sequences with the same CDR3. The CDR3 protein is CASSFGGGDTQYF. CDR3 sequence (DNA): TGTGCCAGCAGTTTCGGAGGCGGCGATACGCAGTATTTT. V usage is TRBV27 and J usage is TRBJ2-3, with a tentative D call TRBD2 (5 bases). Trimming took 3 bases from V and 6 from J, leaving 10 bases between them. The CDR3 length is 13 residues. CDR1 is MNHEY and CDR2 is SMNVEV in the germline V gene (reference sequence).

The rearrangement uses TRBV5-1 and TRBJ2-2; 10 bases match TRBD1. CDR3 length: 15 amino acids. After removal of 4 bases from V and 1 base from J, the junction contained 1 base not matched to a gene. Germline V gene sequence: CDR1 SGHRS, CDR2 YFSETQ. The CDR3 sequence: CASSRDRGNTGELFF. DNA for the CDR3: TGCGCCAGCAGCCGGGACAGGGGGAACACCGGGGAGCTGTTTTTT.

V is TRBV6-6 and J is TRBJ2-2; 8 bases are a match to TRBD2. V lost 2 bases to trimming and J lost 9 bases; unmatched junction nucleotides: 5. CDR3 size: 14 residues. Germline CDR1 reads MNHNY; CDR2 reads SVGAGI (reference sequence). DNA for the CDR3: TGTGCCAGCAGTTACGTTCGGGGGGGGAGGGAGCTGTTTTTT. This encodes CASSYVRGGRELFF.

This sequence joins TRBV7-3 and TRBJ1-1; the D gene is possibly TRBD1 (5 bases). V was shortened by 5 bases and J by 1 base, with 8 bases between the two germline ends. Germline CDR1 and CDR2: SGHTA and FQGTGA. The CDR3 loop spans 13 amino acids. CDR3 sequence: CASSQQENTEAFF. The CDR3 nucleotides read TGTGCCAGCAGCCAACAGGAGAACACTGAAGCTTTCTTT.

This clone was recorded a few times. The chain employs TRBV5-4 and TRBJ1-1; tentative D call: TRBD1 (6 bases). V lost 4 bases to trimming and J lost 6 bases, with 16 bases between them. Per germline, CDR1 SGHNT and CDR2 YYREEE (reference sequence). The CDR3 extends over 14 amino acids. CDR3 region: CASSPPGQGPEAFF. The DNA for the CDR3 is TGTGCCAGCAGCCCACCGGGACAAGGACCTGAAGCTTTCTTT. Supplemented by reference TRBV5-4 and TRBJ1-1, the full variable domain reads ETGVTQSPTHLIKTRGQQVTLRCSSQSGHNTVSWYQQALGQGPQFIFQYYREEENGRGNFPPRFSGLQFPNYSSELNVNALELDDSALYLCASSPPGQGPEAFFGQGTRLTVV.

The rearrangement uses TRBV2 and TRBJ2-6, with 7 bases lining up with TRBD2. This CDR3 region has 16 residues. J was trimmed by 2 bases and V by 6 bases; bases with no gene match: 7. CDR1 is SNHLY and CDR2 is FYNNEI in the germline V gene. CDR3 in DNA: TGTGCCAGCAGGGGCCTTCGGGAGGCTGGGGCCAACGTCCTGACTTTC. Amino acids: CASRGLREAGANVLTF.

This clone showed up just a few times. The chain employs TRBV9 and TRBJ1-5, with 9 nucleotides matching TRBD1. In germline, CDR1 is SGDLS, CDR2 YYNGEE. Trimming cost V 6 bases and J 0 bases; bases outside gene matches: 10. CDR3 length: 17 amino acids. DNA of the CDR3: TGTGCCAGCACCAGACCTTGGGACAGGGATAGCAATCAGCCCCAGCATTTT. It translates to CASTRPWDRDSNQPQHF.

This clone was counted only a few times. The V gene is TRBV19, the J gene TRBJ2-1, with TRBD2 as a possible D gene (6 bases). This CDR3 contains 15 residues. Germline CDR1 is LNHDA and CDR2 is SQIVND (reference sequence). Trimming took off 1 base at V and 4 bases at J, with 11 bases between the two ends. The CDR3 DNA sequence: TGTGCCAGTAGTATAGGTCGCGGGACGTACAATGAGCAGTTCTTC. This translates into CASSIGRGTYNEQFF.

The chain couples TRBV6-6 to TRBJ1-2; a weak D match, TRBD1 (6 bases). This CDR3 is 13 amino acids long. Trimming cost V 6 bases and J 4 bases, with 12 bases left between them. Germline V gives CDR1 MNHNY, CDR2 SVGAGI (reference sequence). For the CDR3, the DNA is TGTGCCAGCAGAGGAAAAGGGGGCTATGGCTACACCTTC. Amino acids: CASRGKGGYGYTF.

V usage is TRBV7-2 and J usage is TRBJ1-2; 10 bases line up with TRBD1. The V gene end was trimmed by 0 bases and the J gene end by 7 bases; junction bases not matched to a gene: 2. The CDR3 runs to 14 residues. From germline, CDR1 is SGHTA and CDR2 FQGNSA. CDR3 nucleotides: TGTGCCAGCAGCTTAGCCGGGGACAGGGGTGGCTACACCTTC. This codes for CASSLAGDRGGYTF.

This clone was counted between two and nine times. This sequence joins TRBV15 and TRBJ2-7, with a tentative D call TRBD1 (6 bases). Germline assignment: CDR1 LNHNV and CDR2 YYDKDF (reference sequence). CDR3 length equals 15 residues. Trimming removed 1 base at V and 0 bases at J, with 10 bases between. The CDR3 loop reads CATSRAGTTSYEQYF. For the CDR3, the DNA is TGTGCCACCAGCAGAGCCGGGACAACCTCCTACGAGCAGTACTTC. The complete variable domain, with remaining parts taken from reference TRBV15 and TRBJ2-7, reads DAMVIQNPRYQVTQFGKPVTLSCSQTLNHNVMYWYQQKSSQAPKLLFHYYDKDFNNEADTPDNFQSRRPNTSFCFLDIRSPGLGDTAMYLCATSRAGTTSYEQYFGPGTRLTVT.

This clone was picked up a small number of times. The chain combines TRBV9 with TRBJ2-7; 7 bases align to TRBD2. The germline gives CDR1 SGDLS, CDR2 YYNGEE. The length of the CDR3 is 15 residues. Germline trimming cut 4 bases from V and 2 bases from J; bases unmatched to any gene: 9. CDR3 loop: CASSLTPGLPYEQYF. DNA for the CDR3: TGTGCCAGCAGCCTTACCCCGGGACTACCCTACGAGCAGTACTTC.

The J gene is TRBJ1-2, the V gene TRBV25-1; 7 bases map to TRBD1. CDR3 length equals 15 residues. Germline CDR1 and CDR2: MGHDK and SYGVNS. V dropped 2 bases and J dropped 2; count of bases not matched to a gene: 5. The CDR3 nucleotides are TGTGCCAGCAGTGAAATTGCAGGGGGAAACTATGGCTACACCTTC. Translated: CASSEIAGGNYGYTF.

This clone occurred a few times. The chain employs TRBV7-8 and TRBJ2-5; TRBD1 agrees at 7 bases. The CDR3 has 15 amino acids. The V segment lost 5 bases and the J segment 5 bases; nucleotides outside the gene matches: 11. Germline-derived CDR1 and CDR2 are SGHVS and FQNEAQ. The CDR3, as DNA: TGTGCCAGCAGCGTAACAGGGGCTTCTGTGGAGACCCAGTACTTC. Its protein product is CASSVTGASVETQYF.